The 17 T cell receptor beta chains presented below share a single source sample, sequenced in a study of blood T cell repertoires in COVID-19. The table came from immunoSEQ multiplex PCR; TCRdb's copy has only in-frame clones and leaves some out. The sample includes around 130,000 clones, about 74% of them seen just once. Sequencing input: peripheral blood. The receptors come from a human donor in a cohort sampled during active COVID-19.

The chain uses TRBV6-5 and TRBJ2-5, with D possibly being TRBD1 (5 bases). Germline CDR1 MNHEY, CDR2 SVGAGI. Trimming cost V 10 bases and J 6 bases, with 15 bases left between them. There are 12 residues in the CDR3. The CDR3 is CATATVLQTQYF. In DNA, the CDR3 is TGTGCCACCGCGACAGTACTTCAGACCCAGTACTTC.

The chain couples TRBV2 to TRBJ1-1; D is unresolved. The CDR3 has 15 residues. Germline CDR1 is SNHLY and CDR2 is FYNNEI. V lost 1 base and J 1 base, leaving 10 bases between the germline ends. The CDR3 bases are TGTGCCAGCAGTGAAGGAGGAACATGGAACACTGAAGCTTTCTTT. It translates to CASSEGGTWNTEAFF.

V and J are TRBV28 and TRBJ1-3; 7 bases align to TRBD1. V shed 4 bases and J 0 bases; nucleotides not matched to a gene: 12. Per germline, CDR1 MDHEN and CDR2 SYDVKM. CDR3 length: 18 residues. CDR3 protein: CASSSFSLDRSSGNTIYF. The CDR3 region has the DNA TGTGCCAGCAGTTCCTTCTCATTGGACAGGAGCTCTGGAAACACCATATATTTT.

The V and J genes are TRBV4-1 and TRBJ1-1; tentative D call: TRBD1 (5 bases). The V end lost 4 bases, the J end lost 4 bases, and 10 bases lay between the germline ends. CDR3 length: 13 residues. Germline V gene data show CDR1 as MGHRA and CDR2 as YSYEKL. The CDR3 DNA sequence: TGCGCCAGCAGCCGGGGAAGGGGCACTGAAGCTTTCTTT. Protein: CASSRGRGTEAFF.

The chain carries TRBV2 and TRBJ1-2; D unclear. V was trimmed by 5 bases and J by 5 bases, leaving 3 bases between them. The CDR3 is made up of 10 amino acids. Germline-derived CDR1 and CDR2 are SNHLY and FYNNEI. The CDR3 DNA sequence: TGTGCCAGCAGTTATTATGGCTACACCTTC. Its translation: CASSYYGYTF.

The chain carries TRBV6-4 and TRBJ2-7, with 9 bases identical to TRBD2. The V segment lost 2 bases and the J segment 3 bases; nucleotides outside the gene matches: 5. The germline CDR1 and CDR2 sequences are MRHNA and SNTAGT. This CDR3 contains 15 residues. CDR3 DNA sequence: TGTGCCAGCAGTGACGGGCTAGCGGGGATCTACGAGCAGTACTTC. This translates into CASSDGLAGIYEQYF.

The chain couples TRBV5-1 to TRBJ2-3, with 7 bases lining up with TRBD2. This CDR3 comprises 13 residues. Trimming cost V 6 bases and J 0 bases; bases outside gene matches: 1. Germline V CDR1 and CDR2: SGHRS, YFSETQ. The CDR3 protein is CASKRGSTDTQYF. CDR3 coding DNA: TGCGCCAGCAAGCGGGGAAGCACAGATACGCAGTATTTT.

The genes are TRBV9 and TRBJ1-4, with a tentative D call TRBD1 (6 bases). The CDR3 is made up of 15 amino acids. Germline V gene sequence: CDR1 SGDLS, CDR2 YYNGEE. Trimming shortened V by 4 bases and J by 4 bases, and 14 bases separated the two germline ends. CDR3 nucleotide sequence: TGTGCCAGCAGCCCAGGGGAGGGTAGTAATGAAAAACTGTTTTTT. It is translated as CASSPGEGSNEKLFF.

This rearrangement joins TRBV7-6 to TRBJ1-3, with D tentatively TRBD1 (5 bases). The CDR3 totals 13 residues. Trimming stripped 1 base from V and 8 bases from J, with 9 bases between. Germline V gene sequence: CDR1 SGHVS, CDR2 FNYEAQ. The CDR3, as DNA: TGTGCCAGCAGCTTAGAGGGGTACCACACCATATATTTT. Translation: CASSLEGYHTIYF.

CDR3 in amino acids: CASSFKGAYEQYF. The CDR3 nucleotides read TGTGCCAGCAGCTTTAAGGGGGCCTACGAGCAGTACTTC. This sequence joins TRBV11-2 and TRBJ2-7, with D maybe TRBD1 (6 bases). The germline V gene encodes CDR1 SGHAT and CDR2 FQNNGV. CDR3 length equals 13 residues. V lost 3 bases, J lost 2 bases, and 8 bases lay in between.

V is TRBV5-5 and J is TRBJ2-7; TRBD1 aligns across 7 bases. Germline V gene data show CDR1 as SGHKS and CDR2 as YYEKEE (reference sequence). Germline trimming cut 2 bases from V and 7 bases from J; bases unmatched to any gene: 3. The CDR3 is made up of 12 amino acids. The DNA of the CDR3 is TGTGCCAGCAGCTTCTCAGGGGGAGAGCAGTACTTC. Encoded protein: CASSFSGGEQYF.

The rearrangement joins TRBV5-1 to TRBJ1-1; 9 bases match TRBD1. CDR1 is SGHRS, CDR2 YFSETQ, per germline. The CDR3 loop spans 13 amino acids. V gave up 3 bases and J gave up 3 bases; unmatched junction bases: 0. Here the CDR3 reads CASSWTGDTEAFF. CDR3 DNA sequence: TGCGCCAGCAGCTGGACAGGGGACACTGAAGCTTTCTTT.

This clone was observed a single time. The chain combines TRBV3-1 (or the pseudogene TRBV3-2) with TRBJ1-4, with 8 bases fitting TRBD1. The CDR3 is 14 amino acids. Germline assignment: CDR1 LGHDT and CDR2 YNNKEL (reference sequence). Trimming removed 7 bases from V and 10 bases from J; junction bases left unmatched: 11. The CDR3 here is CASTSTGEGGKLFF. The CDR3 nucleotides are TGTGCCAGCACTTCGACAGGGGAAGGGGGAAAACTGTTTTTT.

CDR3 amino acids: CASSSSDRASSYEQYF. DNA for the CDR3: TGTGCCAGCAGTTCATCGGACAGGGCGAGCTCCTACGAGCAGTACTTC. The chain couples TRBV4-2 to TRBJ2-7; 8 nucleotides align to TRBD1. With 6 bases clipped from V and 0 bases from J, the junction kept 10 bases outside the gene matches. Germline V gene data show CDR1 as LGHNA and CDR2 as YNFKEQ. The CDR3 contains 16 residues.

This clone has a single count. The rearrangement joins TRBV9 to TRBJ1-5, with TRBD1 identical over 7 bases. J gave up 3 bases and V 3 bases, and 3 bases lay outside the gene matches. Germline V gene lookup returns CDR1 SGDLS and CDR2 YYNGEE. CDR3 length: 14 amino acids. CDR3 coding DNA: TGTGCCAGCAGCGCGGGACAGAACAATCAGCCCCAGCATTTT. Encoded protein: CASSAGQNNQPQHF.

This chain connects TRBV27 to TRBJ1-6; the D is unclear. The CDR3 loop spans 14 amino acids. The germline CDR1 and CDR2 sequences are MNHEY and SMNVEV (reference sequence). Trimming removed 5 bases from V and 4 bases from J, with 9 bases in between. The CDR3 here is CASSNRGYNSPLHF. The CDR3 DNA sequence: TGTGCCAGCAGTAACCGGGGATATAATTCACCCCTCCACTTT.

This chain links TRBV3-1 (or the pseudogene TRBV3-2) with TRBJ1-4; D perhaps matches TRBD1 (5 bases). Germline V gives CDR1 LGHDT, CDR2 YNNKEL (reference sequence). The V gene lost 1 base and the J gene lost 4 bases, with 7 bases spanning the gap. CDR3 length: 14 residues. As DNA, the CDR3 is TGTGCCAGCAGCCAAGGGGGGGGTAATGAAAAACTGTTTTTT. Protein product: CASSQGGGNEKLFF.